This TCR beta chain was retrieved from a study of T cells in Graves' hyperthyroidism and ophthalmopathy. V gave up 3 bases and J gave up 6 bases; unmatched junction bases: 8. Looked up from germline, CDR1 is LGHDT and CDR2 is YNNKEL (reference sequence). This CDR3 spans 14 amino acids. RNA transcripts were the template for amplifying TCR beta CDR3 regions. First-round RT-PCR with HTBI primers amplified the TCR CDR3 region. TCRdb reprocessed the multiplex PCR reads via MiXCR and lists one record per CDR3 protein. The data hold fewer than 350,000 distinct CDR3 sequences, with about an eighth observed a single time. This clonotype was counted at least ten times.

The chain links TRBV3-1 to TRBJ2-7; 7 bases fit TRBD1. Sequenced input: blood. The receptor was isolated from a woman between 40 and 55 years old with Graves' hyperthyroidism. The CDR3 nucleotides are TGTGCCAGCAGCCAGGTGGGGACAGCGTTCGAGCAGTACTTC. Translation gives CASSQVGTAFEQYF.